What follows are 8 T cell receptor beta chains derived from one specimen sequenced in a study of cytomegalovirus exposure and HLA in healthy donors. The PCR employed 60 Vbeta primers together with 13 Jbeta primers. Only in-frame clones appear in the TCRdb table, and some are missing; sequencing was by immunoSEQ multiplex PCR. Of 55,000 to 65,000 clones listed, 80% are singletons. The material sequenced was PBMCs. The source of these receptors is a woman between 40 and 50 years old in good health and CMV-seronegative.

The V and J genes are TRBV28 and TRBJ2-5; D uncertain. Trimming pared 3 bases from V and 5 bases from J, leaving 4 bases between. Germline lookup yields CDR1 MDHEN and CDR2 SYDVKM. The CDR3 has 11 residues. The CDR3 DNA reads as TGTGCCAGCAGTTTCGTCGAGACCCAGTACTTC. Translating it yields CASSFVETQYF.

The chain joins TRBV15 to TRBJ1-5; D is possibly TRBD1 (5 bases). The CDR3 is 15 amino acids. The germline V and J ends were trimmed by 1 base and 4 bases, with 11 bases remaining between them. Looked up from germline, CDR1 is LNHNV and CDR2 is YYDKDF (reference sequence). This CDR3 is CATSRGLTENQPQHF. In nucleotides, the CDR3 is TGTGCCACCAGCAGAGGGTTGACAGAAAATCAGCCCCAGCATTTT.

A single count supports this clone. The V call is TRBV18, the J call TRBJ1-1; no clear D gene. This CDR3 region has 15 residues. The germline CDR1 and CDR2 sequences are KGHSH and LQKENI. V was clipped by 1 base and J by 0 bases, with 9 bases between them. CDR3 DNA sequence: TGTGCCAGCTCACCACTCCAGGCCCTGAACACTGAAGCTTTCTTT. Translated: CASSPLQALNTEAFF.

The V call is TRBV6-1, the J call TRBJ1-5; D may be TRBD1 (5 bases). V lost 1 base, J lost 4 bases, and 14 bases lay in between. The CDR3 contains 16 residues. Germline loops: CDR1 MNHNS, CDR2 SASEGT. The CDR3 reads CASSEEVGEGNQPQHF. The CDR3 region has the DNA TGTGCCAGCAGTGAAGAGGTGGGGGAGGGGAATCAGCCCCAGCATTTT.

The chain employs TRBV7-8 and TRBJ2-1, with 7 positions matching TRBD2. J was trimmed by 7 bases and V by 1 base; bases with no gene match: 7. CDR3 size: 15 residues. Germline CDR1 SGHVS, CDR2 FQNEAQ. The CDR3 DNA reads TGTGCCAGCAGCTTAGGTAGGGGACTAAGAAATGAGCAGTTCTTC. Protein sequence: CASSLGRGLRNEQFF.

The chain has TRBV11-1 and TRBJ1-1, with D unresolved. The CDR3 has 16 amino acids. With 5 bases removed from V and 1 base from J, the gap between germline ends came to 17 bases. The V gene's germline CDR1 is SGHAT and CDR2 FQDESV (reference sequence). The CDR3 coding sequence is TGTGCCAGCAGCCGACACTCGGGGAGTACGAACACTGAAGCTTTCTTT. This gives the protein CASSRHSGSTNTEAFF.

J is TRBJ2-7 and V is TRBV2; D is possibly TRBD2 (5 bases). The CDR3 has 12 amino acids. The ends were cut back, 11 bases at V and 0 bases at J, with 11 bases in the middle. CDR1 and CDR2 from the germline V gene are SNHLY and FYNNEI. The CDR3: CAGSGSSYEQYF. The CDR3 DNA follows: TGTGCCGGAAGCGGTTCCTCCTACGAGCAGTACTTC.

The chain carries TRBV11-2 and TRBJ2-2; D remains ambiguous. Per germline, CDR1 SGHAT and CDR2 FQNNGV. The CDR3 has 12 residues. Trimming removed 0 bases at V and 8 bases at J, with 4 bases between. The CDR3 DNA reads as TGTGCCAGCAGCTTAGAGGCTGGGGAGCTGTTTTTT. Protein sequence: CASSLEAGELFF.